This T cell receptor beta chain was found in a study of beta chain features in type 1 diabetes. On the study more broadly: Patients were similar to healthy donors in age and gender (as well as in cell yields). Whole-study results and caveats: Among patients, naive, central memory and Treg TCRB repertoires appeared more similar than among healthy donors. Significant though moderate, a shortening of TCRB CDR3s appeared in all four CD4+ subsets of Type 1 diabetes patients.

There was one heparinised blood draw per donor, averaging about 116 mL. Sequenced material consisted of expressed TCRB transcripts (all of the isolated RNA was reverse transcribed). Measured with immunoSEQ multiplex PCR; TCRdb has only the in-frame clones, and not every one. The repertoire includes 300,000 to 350,000 clones, less than 15% of them detected once, and about 0.016% sits in the top ten. Trimming shortened V by 1 base and J by 5 bases, and 11 bases separated the two germline ends. CDR1 is LGHNA, CDR2 YNFKEQ, per germline. The CDR3 is 14 residues long. As to this clone: What it binds is not known.

The chain joins TRBV4-2 to TRBJ2-5; possible D gene TRBD2, 5 bases. This receptor was taken from a woman under 30 with type 1 diabetes. Sequencing input: naive CD4+ T cells from blood. The CDR3 sequence: CASSQGEGGETQYF. The CDR3 DNA reads TGTGCCAGCAGCCAAGGAGAGGGTGGGGAGACCCAGTACTTC.